A single sample gave rise to the 27 T cell receptor beta chains below, sequenced in a study of T-cell reconstitution after alpha-beta-depleted transplantation in children. A library of TCRbeta sequences, prepared with unique molecular identifiers, was generated. TCRdb analysed the PCR reads with MiXCR anew, one entry per CDR3 protein. Of 500,000 to 600,000 distinct CDR3 sequences listed, over 25% are singletons. This material consisted of PBMCs, taken before TCRalphabeta/CD19-depleted stem cell transplant. The receptors stem from a boy under two years old with Wiskott-Aldrich syndrome, due to receive a stem cell transplant.

This clonotype was seen more than once but under ten times. The J gene is TRBJ1-6, the V gene TRBV7-8; D is unclear. Trimming left V 2 bases short and J 2 bases short, with 22 bases between. The CDR3 spans 20 residues. Looked up from germline, CDR1 is SGHVS and CDR2 is FQNEAQ. The CDR3, as DNA: TGTGCCAGCAGCTTAATCGGCGCGGGTCATAGTAGAACCTATAATTCACCCCTCCACTTT. Its translation is CASSLIGAGHSRTYNSPLHF.

The chain couples TRBV5-1 to TRBJ2-5; D gene unclear. Trimming shortened V by 0 bases and J by 1 base, and 10 bases separated the two germline ends. The CDR3 is 15 residues long. Per the germline V gene, CDR1 is SGHRS and CDR2 is YFSETQ. This chain's CDR3 is CASSLVPGAQETQYF. In DNA, the CDR3 is TGCGCCAGCAGCTTGGTTCCGGGCGCCCAAGAGACCCAGTACTTC.

With regard to this clonotype: The junction departs from germline at one end; a sequencing error may be responsible. V gene TRBV27 combines with J gene TRBJ2-6, with D perhaps matching TRBD1 (5 bases). This CDR3 spans 15 amino acids. From germline, CDR1 is MNHEY and CDR2 SMNVEV (reference sequence). For the CDR3, the DNA is TGTGCCAGCCGGTCCCCCGCAGCTGGGGCCAACGTCCTTACTTTC. Amino acids: CASRSPAAGANVLTF.

This sequence joins TRBV28 and TRBJ1-1; no definite D call. CDR3 size: 15 residues. Germline V gene lookup returns CDR1 MDHEN and CDR2 SYDVKM. Trimming left V 6 bases short and J 0 bases short, with 14 bases between. The chain's CDR3 is CASRVGGRMNTEAFF. The CDR3 bases are TGTGCCAGCAGGGTGGGTGGGCGGATGAACACTGAAGCTTTCTTT.

The chain couples TRBV3-1 to TRBJ1-4; 8 nucleotides agree with TRBD1. The V and J ends lost 3 bases and 8 bases, in that order; junction bases with no gene match: 8. This CDR3 comprises 15 residues. From germline, CDR1 is LGHDT and CDR2 YNNKEL (reference sequence). The CDR3 DNA reads TGTGCCAGCAGCCAGCCGGACAGGGATAAAGAAAAACTGTTTTTT. Translated: CASSQPDRDKEKLFF. Combining the CDR3 with reference TRBV3-1 and TRBJ1-4 gives the whole variable domain DTAVSQTPKYLVTQMGNDKSIKCEQNLGHDTMYWYKQDSKKFLKIMFSYNNKELIINETVPNRFSPKSPDKAHLNLHINSLELGDSAVYFCASSQPDRDKEKLFFGSGTQLSVL.

The chain couples TRBV21-1 to TRBJ2-7; TRBD2 reflects the table's D call only, with no check against the DNA. TRBV21-1 corresponds to a pseudogene. This CDR3 is 15 amino acids long. CDR3 DNA: TGTGCCAGCAGCAGTATAGCGGGAAGAGGGAACGAGCAGTACTTC. Its translation: CASSSIAGRGNEQYF.

The V and J genes are TRBV14 and TRBJ2-1, with D possibly TRBD2 on 5 matching bases. This CDR3 has 15 residues. The V gene lost 0 bases and the J gene lost 12 bases, with 18 bases spanning the gap. Germline CDR1 SGHDN, CDR2 FVKESK. CDR3 bases: TGTGCCAGCAGCCAAGACCTTACTAGTTACGCAGGGCAGTTCTTC. Amino acid sequence: CASSQDLTSYAGQFF.

This clonotype was counted a few times. The V and J genes are TRBV28 and TRBJ2-7; D gene unclear. The CDR3 totals 17 residues. V was pared by 0 bases and J by 3 bases, with 18 bases between. Germline V gene data show CDR1 as MDHEN and CDR2 as SYDVKM. The CDR3 DNA reads as TGTGCCAGCAGTTTATGGACCTGGGTCCGCGCGAGCTACGAGCAGTACTTC. Protein product: CASSLWTWVRASYEQYF.

The V call is TRBV28, the J call TRBJ2-6; D gene ambiguous. This CDR3 is 14 amino acids long. Trimming took 8 bases from V and 2 from J, leaving 10 bases between them. The germline CDR1 and CDR2 sequences are MDHEN and SYDVKM. The CDR3 spells CASGYMAGANVLTF. DNA of the CDR3: TGTGCCAGCGGATACATGGCTGGGGCCAACGTCCTGACTTTC.

This clonotype was seen a handful of times. The chain is built from TRBV19 and TRBJ2-2; 7 bases are a match to TRBD2. This CDR3 has 18 residues. Looked up from germline, CDR1 is LNHDA and CDR2 is SQIVND (reference sequence). The V gene end was trimmed by 0 bases and the J gene end by 2 bases; junction bases not matched to a gene: 9. The CDR3: CASSIDMFAGANTGELFF. The CDR3 bases are TGTGCCAGTAGTATAGATATGTTTGCGGGAGCTAACACCGGGGAGCTGTTTTTT. Full variable domain (missing parts from reference TRBV19 and TRBJ2-2): DGGITQSPKYLFRKEGQNVTLSCEQNLNHDAMYWYRQDPGQGLRLIYYSQIVNDFQKGDIAEGYSVSREKKESFPLTVTSAQKNPTAFYLCASSIDMFAGANTGELFFGEGSRLTVL.

J is TRBJ1-4 and V is TRBV5-1; maybe TRBD1 (6 bases). The CDR3 sequence is 14 residues long. Per germline, CDR1 SGHRS and CDR2 YFSETQ. Trimming stripped 8 bases from V and 7 bases from J, with 18 bases between. CDR3 sequence: CASQQGPGGEKLFF. The CDR3, as DNA: TGCGCCAGTCAACAGGGCCCTGGGGGTGAAAAACTGTTTTTT.

This clonotype was seen more than once but under ten times. The rearrangement links TRBV20-1 to TRBJ2-3, with D perhaps TRBD2 (5 bases). CDR3 length: 13 residues. Germline V lookup: CDR1 DFQATT, CDR2 SNEGSKA (reference sequence). V lost 5 bases to trimming and J lost 5 bases, with 14 bases between them. CDR3 protein: CSAAGILLDTQYF. In DNA, the CDR3 is TGCAGTGCTGCCGGGATCCTTCTAGATACGCAGTATTTT.

V and J are TRBV20-1 and TRBJ2-7; the D gene is possibly TRBD1 (6 bases). V dropped 2 bases and J dropped 0 bases, with 14 bases sitting between them. This CDR3 region has 15 residues. In germline, CDR1 is DFQATT, CDR2 SNEGSKA (reference sequence). Here the CDR3 reads CSARPPTGNSYEQYF. In nucleotides, the CDR3 is TGCAGTGCTAGACCCCCCACAGGGAACTCCTACGAGCAGTACTTC.

This clonotype was counted a few times. This chain joins TRBV5-8 and TRBJ1-1, with D possibly being TRBD1 (5 bases). Germline CDR1 reads SGHTS; CDR2 reads YDEGEE. Trimming took 0 bases from V and 2 from J, leaving 11 bases between them. The CDR3 contains 15 residues. The DNA for the CDR3 is TGTGCCAGCAGCTTGGTGGTGGGACTCAACACTGAAGCTTTCTTT. Translated: CASSLVVGLNTEAFF.

The chain employs TRBV29-1 and TRBJ1-5; 8 bases match TRBD1. V trimming: 4 bases; J trimming: 7 bases; junction bases outside the gene matches: 6. CDR1 is SQVTM and CDR2 is ANQGSEA in the germline V gene. The CDR3 loop spans 13 amino acids. The CDR3 DNA is TGCAGCGTTGCGGACAGGGTGGGCCAGCCCCAGCATTTT. Encoded protein: CSVADRVGQPQHF. The whole variable domain, filled in from reference TRBV29-1 and TRBJ1-5, reads SAVISQKPSRDICQRGTSLTIQCQVDSQVTMMFWYRQQPGQSLTLIATANQGSEATYESGFVIDKFPISRPNLTFSTLTVSNMSPEDSSIYLCSVADRVGQPQHFGDGTRLSIL.

The chain couples TRBV7-3 to TRBJ2-3, with D tentatively TRBD2 (6 bases). The CDR3 consists of 15 residues. With 2 bases removed from V and 0 bases from J, the gap between germline ends came to 9 bases. The germline gives CDR1 SGHTA, CDR2 FQGTGA. The CDR3 DNA reads as TGTGCCAGCAGCTTATTCGGGACTAGCACAGATACGCAGTATTTT. It is translated as CASSLFGTSTDTQYF.

The rearrangement uses TRBV5-1 and TRBJ1-2; 10 bases match TRBD1. CDR1 and CDR2 (germline): SGHRS, YFSETQ. V lost 0 bases and J lost 7; bases outside the gene matches: 6. This CDR3 comprises 15 residues. The CDR3 spells CASSLAGQGDGGYTF. DNA for the CDR3: TGCGCCAGCAGCTTGGCCGGACAGGGGGATGGTGGCTACACCTTC. The whole variable domain, remainder taken from reference TRBV5-1 and TRBJ1-2, is KAGVTQTPRYLIKTRGQQVTLSCSPISGHRSVSWYQQTPGQGLQFLFEYFSETQRNKGNFPGRFSGRQFSNSRSEMNVSTLELGDSALYLCASSLAGQGDGGYTFGSGTRLTVV.

CDR3 amino acids: CSAQTGLNTEAFF. CDR3 DNA sequence: TGCAGTGCACAGACAGGCCTGAACACTGAAGCTTTCTTT. The V call is TRBV20-1, the J call TRBJ1-1, with a possible D match to TRBD1 (6 bases). This CDR3 is 13 amino acids long. Germline V gene data show CDR1 as DFQATT and CDR2 as SNEGSKA (reference sequence). Trimming took off 6 bases at V and 0 bases at J, with 11 bases between the two ends.

The gene calls are TRBV7-2 and TRBJ2-5, with TRBD2 matching 9 bases. CDR1 and CDR2 from the germline V gene are SGHTA and FQGNSA. V lost 5 bases and J lost 3; bases outside the gene matches: 7. CDR3 size: 15 residues. In nucleotides, the CDR3 is TGTGCCAGCAGCGCCAGCGGGAGGAAAAAAGAGACCCAGTACTTC. As protein: CASSASGRKKETQYF.

The chain combines TRBV27 with TRBJ2-7; 8 positions agree with TRBD1. Germline V gene data show CDR1 as MNHEY and CDR2 as SMNVEV (reference sequence). The junction had 12 bases not matched to a gene; V was cut back by 5 bases and J by 3 bases. The CDR3 length is 16 residues. The CDR3 reads CASSPSSGTGDYEQYF. The DNA for the CDR3 is TGTGCCAGCAGTCCATCCTCCGGGACAGGTGACTACGAGCAGTACTTC.

The rearrangement uses TRBV12-3 or TRBV12-4 and TRBJ1-2, with D possibly matching TRBD1 (6 bases). The CDR3 loop spans 13 amino acids. V was pared by 4 bases and J by 2 bases, with 8 bases between. The CDR3 bases are TGTGCCAGCAGTTGGGACAACAACTATGGCTACACCTTC. This codes for CASSWDNNYGYTF.

This chain connects TRBV20-1 to TRBJ2-5; D not certain. CDR1 is DFQATT, CDR2 SNEGSKA, per germline (reference sequence). CDR3 length equals 12 residues. The V gene lost 6 bases and the J gene lost 1 base, with 9 bases spanning the gap. The CDR3 nucleotides read TGCAGTGCCGGACGGATCCAAGAGACCCAGTACTTC. Its protein product is CSAGRIQETQYF.

This chain joins TRBV27 and TRBJ2-1; 7 positions match TRBD2. The V and J ends lost 6 bases and 8 bases, in that order; junction bases with no gene match: 13. The germline V gene has CDR1 MNHEY and CDR2 SMNVEV (reference sequence). CDR3 length equals 15 residues. The chain's CDR3 is CASSLLGGSLHEQFF. The CDR3 DNA reads TGTGCCAGCAGCCTTTTGGGCGGGAGCCTACATGAGCAGTTCTTC.

This clonotype was seen a few times. CDR3 nucleotides: TGTGCCAGCAGTTTAGACCGACAGACTGAAGCTTTCTTT. It codes for CASSLDRQTEAFF. This chain joins TRBV12-3 or TRBV12-4 and TRBJ1-1; D may be TRBD1 (5 bases). The CDR3 length is 13 residues. Trimming removed 1 base at V and 5 bases at J, with 8 bases between.

The V and J genes are TRBV5-1 and TRBJ2-7; unclear D gene. Germline V CDR1 and CDR2: SGHRS, YFSETQ. The CDR3 is made up of 13 amino acids. The V end lost 2 bases, the J end lost 2 bases, and 8 bases lay between the germline ends. CDR3 nucleotides: TGCGCCAGCAGCTTTGAGGAAACCTACGAGCAGTACTTC. Translation gives CASSFEETYEQYF.

A few counts support this clonotype. J is TRBJ2-3 and V is TRBV7-2; D is possibly TRBD2 (5 bases). This CDR3 region has 13 residues. V lost 0 bases, J lost 8 bases, and 9 bases lay in between. CDR1 is SGHTA, CDR2 FQGNSA, per germline. This CDR3 is CASSLAEAVTQYF. CDR3 nucleotide sequence: TGTGCCAGCAGCTTAGCCGAAGCGGTTACGCAGTATTTT.

V and J are TRBV12-3 or TRBV12-4 and TRBJ1-1, with D unclear. The CDR3 runs 12 residues. The ends were cut back, 2 bases at V and 3 bases at J, with 4 bases in the middle. The CDR3 DNA sequence: TGTGCCAGCAGTTTAATACACACTGAAGCTTTCTTT. It yields the protein CASSLIHTEAFF.